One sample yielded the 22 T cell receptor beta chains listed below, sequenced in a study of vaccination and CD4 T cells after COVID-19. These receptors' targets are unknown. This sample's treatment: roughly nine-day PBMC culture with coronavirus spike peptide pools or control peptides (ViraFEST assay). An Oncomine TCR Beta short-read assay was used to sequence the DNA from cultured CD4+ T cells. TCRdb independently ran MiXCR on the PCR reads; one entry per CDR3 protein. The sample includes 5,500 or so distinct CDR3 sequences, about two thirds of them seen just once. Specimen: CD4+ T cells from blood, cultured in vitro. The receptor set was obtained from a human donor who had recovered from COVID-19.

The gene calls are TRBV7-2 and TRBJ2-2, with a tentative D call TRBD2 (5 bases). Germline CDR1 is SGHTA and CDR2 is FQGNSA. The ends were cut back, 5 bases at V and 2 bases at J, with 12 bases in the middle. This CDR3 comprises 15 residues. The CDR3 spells CASSQRAVNTGELFF. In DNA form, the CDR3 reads TGTGCCAGCAGCCAACGAGCGGTTAACACCGGGGAGCTGTTTTTT.

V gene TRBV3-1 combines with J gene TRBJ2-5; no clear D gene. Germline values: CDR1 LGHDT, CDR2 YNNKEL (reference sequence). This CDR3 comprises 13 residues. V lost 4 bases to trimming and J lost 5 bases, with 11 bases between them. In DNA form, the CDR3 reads TGTGCCAGCAGCCCCACCCTCGGGGAGACCCAGTACTTC. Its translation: CASSPTLGETQYF.

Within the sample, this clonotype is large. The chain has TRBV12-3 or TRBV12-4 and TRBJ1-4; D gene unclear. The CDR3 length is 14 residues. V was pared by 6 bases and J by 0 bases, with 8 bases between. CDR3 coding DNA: TGTGCCAGCAGGTCTGCTGCAACTAATGAAAAACTGTTTTTT. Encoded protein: CASRSAATNEKLFF.

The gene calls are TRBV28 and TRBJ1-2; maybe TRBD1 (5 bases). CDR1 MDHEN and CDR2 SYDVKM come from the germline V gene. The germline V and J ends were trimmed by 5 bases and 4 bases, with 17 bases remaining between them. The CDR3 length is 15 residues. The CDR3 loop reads CASSGVGDPVYGYTF. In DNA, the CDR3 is TGTGCCAGCAGTGGCGTGGGGGACCCCGTCTATGGCTACACCTTC.

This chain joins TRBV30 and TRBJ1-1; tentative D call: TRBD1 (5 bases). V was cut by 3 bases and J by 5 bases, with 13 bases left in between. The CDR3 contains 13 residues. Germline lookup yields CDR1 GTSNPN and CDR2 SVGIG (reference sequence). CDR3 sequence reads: CAWRDFRDTEAFF. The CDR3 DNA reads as TGTGCCTGGAGGGACTTCAGGGATACTGAAGCTTTCTTT.

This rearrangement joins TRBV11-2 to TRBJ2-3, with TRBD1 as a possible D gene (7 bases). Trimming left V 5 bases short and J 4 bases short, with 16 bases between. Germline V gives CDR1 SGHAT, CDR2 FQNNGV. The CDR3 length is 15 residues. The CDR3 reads CASSKGAGSADTQYF. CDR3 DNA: TGTGCCAGCAGCAAGGGGGCCGGGAGCGCAGATACGCAGTATTTT.

Here the CDR3 reads CASSFSGSYEQYF. The CDR3 nucleotides read TGTGCCAGCAGTTTTTCAGGGTCCTACGAGCAGTACTTC. The rearrangement uses TRBV28 and TRBJ2-7; D is perhaps TRBD1 (5 bases). The V gene lost 3 bases and the J gene lost 1 base, with 7 bases spanning the gap. The length of the CDR3 is 13 residues. Looked up from germline, CDR1 is MDHEN and CDR2 is SYDVKM.

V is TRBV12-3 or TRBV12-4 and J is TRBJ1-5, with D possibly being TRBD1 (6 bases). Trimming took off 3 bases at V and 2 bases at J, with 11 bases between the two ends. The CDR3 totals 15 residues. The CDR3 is CASSFRGAGNQPQHF. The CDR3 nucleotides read TGTGCCAGCAGTTTCCGGGGGGCTGGCAATCAGCCCCAGCATTTT.

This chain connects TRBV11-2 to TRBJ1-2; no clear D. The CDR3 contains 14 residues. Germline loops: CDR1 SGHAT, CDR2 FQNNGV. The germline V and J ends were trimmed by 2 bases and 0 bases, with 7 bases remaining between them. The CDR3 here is CASSLWETNYGYTF. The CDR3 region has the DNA TGTGCCAGCAGCTTATGGGAAACTAACTATGGCTACACCTTC.

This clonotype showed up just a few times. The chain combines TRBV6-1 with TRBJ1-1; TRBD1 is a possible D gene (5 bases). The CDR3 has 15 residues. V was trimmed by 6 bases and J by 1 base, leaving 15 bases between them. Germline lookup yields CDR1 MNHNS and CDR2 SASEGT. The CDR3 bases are TGTGCCAGCAGGGTGACAGAGGGGCGGAACACTGAAGCTTTCTTT. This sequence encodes CASRVTEGRNTEAFF.

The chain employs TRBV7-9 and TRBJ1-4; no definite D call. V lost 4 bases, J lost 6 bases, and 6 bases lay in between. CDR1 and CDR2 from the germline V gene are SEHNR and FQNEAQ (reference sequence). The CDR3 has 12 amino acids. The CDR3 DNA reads TGTGCCAGCAGCTACCTAGATGAAAAACTGTTTTTT. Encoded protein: CASSYLDEKLFF.

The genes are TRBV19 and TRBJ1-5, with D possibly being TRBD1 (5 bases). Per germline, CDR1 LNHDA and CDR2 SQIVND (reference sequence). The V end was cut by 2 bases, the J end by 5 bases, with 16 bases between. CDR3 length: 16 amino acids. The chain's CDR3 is CASSIRGGAWDQPQHF. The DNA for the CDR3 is TGTGCCAGTAGTATAAGGGGAGGGGCGTGGGATCAGCCCCAGCATTTT.

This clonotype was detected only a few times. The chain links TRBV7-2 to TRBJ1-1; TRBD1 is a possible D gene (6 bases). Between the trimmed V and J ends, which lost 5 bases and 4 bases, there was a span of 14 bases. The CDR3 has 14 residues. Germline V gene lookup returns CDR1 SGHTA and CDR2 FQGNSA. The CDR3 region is CASSQAGAGTEAFF. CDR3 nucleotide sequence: TGTGCCAGCAGCCAGGCGGGGGCGGGCACTGAAGCTTTCTTT.

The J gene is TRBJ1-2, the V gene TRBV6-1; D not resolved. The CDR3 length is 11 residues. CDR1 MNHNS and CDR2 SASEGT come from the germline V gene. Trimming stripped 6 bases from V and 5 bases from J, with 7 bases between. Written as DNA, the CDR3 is TGTGCCAGCAGCCAAGGGTATGGCTACACCTTC. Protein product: CASSQGYGYTF.

The CDR3 spells CASSSPRSQATGELFF. DNA of the CDR3: TGTGCCAGCAGTTCCCCCCGATCACAGGCCACCGGGGAGCTGTTTTTT. The rearrangement joins TRBV12-3 or TRBV12-4 to TRBJ2-2, with D possibly being TRBD1 (5 bases). The CDR3 extends over 16 amino acids. V dropped 4 bases and J dropped 4 bases, with 16 bases sitting between them.

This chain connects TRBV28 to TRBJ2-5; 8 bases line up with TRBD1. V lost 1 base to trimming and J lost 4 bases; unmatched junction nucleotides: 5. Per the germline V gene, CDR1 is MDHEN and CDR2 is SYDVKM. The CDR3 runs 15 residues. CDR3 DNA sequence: TGTGCCAGCAGTTTATTGGGACAGGCGGGAGAGACCCAGTACTTC. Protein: CASSLLGQAGETQYF.

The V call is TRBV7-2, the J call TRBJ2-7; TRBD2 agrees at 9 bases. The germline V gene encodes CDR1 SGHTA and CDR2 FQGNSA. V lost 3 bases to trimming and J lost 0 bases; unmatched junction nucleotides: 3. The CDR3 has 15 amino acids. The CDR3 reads CASSFLAGISYEQYF. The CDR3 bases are TGTGCCAGCAGCTTCCTAGCGGGAATCTCCTACGAGCAGTACTTC.

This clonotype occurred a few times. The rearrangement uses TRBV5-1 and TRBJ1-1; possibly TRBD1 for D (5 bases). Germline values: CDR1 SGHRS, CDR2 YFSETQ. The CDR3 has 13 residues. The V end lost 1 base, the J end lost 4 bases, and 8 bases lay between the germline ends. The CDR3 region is CASSLMDTTEAFF. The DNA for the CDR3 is TGCGCCAGCAGCTTGATGGACACCACTGAAGCTTTCTTT.

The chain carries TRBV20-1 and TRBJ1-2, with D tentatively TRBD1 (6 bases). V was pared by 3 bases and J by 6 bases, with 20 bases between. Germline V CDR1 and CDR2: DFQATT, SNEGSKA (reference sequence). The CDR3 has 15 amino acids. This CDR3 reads CSASAQKNPGDGYTF. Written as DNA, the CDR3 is TGCAGTGCTAGCGCCCAAAAGAATCCAGGGGATGGCTACACCTTC.

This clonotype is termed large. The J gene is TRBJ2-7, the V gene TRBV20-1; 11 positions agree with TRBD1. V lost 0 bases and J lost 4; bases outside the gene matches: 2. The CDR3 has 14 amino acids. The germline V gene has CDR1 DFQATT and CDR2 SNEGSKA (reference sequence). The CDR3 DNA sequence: TGCAGTGCTAGAGAGGGGACAGGGGGATACGAGCAGTACTTC. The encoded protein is CSAREGTGGYEQYF.

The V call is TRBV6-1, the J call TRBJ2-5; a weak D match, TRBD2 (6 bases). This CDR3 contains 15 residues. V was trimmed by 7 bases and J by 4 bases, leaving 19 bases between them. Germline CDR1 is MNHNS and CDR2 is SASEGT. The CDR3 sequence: CASTFYSGLRETQYF. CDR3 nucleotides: TGTGCCAGCACCTTCTATTCGGGACTGAGAGAGACCCAGTACTTC.

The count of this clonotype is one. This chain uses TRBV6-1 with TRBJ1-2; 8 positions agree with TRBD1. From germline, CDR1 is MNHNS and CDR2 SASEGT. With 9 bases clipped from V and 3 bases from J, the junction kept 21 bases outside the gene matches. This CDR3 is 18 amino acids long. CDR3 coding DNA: TGTGCCAGTGAGGGGCAGGGGGCGCTCGTTGGGTCTGACTATGGCTACACCTTC. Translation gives CASEGQGALVGSDYGYTF.